This section outlines one TCR beta chain sequence together with its context. What it recognizes is unknown. Assay used: immunoSEQ multiplex PCR; TCRdb lists only in-frame clones, some missing. Of some 2.1 million clones in the sample, 90% to 95% are singletons; the top ten hold 1.5% to 2%. The data originate from a study of shared clonotypes between healthy human individuals. Overall study results and limits: The four-donor shared clonotypes exceeded non-shared clonotypes in generation probability, with non-shared ones scoring lower. Generally, estimated richness proved larger in naive subsets than it did in memory subsets.

As defined, naive CD8 cells were CD45RO-negative and positively selected for CCR7, with terminally differentiated effector memory CD45RA+ cells excluded. The material sequenced was naive CD8+ T cells from PBMCs. This clonotype originated in a young man in good health. Some clones in this sample may be carry-over from other donors' samples.

The CDR3, as DNA: TGTGCCAGCAGCTTCGGACAGAACACTGAAGCTTTCTTT. Its protein product is CASSFGQNTEAFF. V is TRBV11-2 and J is TRBJ1-1; weak D call: TRBD1 (5 bases). Trimming took off 3 bases at V and 1 base at J, with 6 bases between the two ends. The length of the CDR3 is 13 residues. The germline gives CDR1 SGHAT, CDR2 FQNNGV.